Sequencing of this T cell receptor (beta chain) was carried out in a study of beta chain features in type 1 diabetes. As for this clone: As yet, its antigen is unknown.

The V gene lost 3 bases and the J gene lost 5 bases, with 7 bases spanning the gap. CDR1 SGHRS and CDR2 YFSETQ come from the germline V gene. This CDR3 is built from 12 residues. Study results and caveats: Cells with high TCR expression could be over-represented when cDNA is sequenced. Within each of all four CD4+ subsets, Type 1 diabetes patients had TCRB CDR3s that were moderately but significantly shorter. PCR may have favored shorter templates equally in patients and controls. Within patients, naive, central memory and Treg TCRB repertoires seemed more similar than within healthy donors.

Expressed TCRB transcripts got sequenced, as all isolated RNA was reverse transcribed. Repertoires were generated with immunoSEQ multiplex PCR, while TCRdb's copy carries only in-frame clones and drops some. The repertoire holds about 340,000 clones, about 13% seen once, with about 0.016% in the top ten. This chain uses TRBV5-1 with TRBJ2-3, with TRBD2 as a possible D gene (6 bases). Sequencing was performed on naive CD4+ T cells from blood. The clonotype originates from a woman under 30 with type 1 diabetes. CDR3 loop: CASSSGLDTQYF. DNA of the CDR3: TGCGCCAGCAGCTCGGGACTAGATACGCAGTATTTT. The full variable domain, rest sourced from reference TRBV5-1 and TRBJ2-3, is KAGVTQTPRYLIKTRGQQVTLSCSPISGHRSVSWYQQTPGQGLQFLFEYFSETQRNKGNFPGRFSGRQFSNSRSEMNVSTLELGDSALYLCASSSGLDTQYFGPGTRLTVL.